The clone carrying this T cell receptor (beta chain) was detected only a few times. A second 7 to 11 cycle PCR used barcoded and J-beta primers. Tagging of each cDNA molecule was performed by a template-switch adaptor with 12 random nucleotides. TCRdb itself ran the 5' RACE reads through MiXCR, one entry per CDR3 protein. Among 600,000 to 800,000 distinct CDR3 sequences, under 25% were seen once, and the ten largest hold 3.5% to 4%. The sample is drawn from a study of blood T cells in healthy people across ages. Collection of ten milliliters of peripheral blood was performed for each donor. V lost 0 bases to trimming and J lost 3 bases, with 9 bases between them. CDR3 length: 15 amino acids. CDR1 is LGHDT, CDR2 YNNKEL, per germline (reference sequence).

V is TRBV3-1 and J is TRBJ2-1; D possibly corresponds to TRBD2 (6 bases). The sequenced material came from blood. The clonotype was recovered from a man aged 70-80 years in good health. The CDR3 reads CASSQDRDFYNEQFF. CDR3 nucleotides: TGTGCCAGCAGCCAAGACCGGGACTTCTACAATGAGCAGTTCTTC.